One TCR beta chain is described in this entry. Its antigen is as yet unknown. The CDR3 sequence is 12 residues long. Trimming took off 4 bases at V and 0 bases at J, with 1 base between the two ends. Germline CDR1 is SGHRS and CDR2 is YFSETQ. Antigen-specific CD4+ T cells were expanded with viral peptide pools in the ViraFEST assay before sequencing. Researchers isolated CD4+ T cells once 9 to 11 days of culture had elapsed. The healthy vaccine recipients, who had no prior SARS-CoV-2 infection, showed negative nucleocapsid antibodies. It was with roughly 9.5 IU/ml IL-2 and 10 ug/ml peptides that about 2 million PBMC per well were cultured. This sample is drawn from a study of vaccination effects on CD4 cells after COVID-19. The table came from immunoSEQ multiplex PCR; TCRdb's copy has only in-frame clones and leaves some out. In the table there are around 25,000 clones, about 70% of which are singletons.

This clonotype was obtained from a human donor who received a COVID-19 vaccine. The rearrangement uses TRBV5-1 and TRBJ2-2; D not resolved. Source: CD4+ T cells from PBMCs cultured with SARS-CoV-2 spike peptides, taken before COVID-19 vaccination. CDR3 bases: TGCGCCAGCAGCACGAACACCGGGGAGCTGTTTTTT. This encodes CASSTNTGELFF.